Each of the 31 T cell receptor beta chains below was sequenced from the same sample in a study of blood T cell repertoires in COVID-19. Some clones are missing from TCRdb's copy, which holds only in-frame ones; the method was immunoSEQ multiplex PCR. The sample holds approximately 230,000 clones, about 88% seen once. Sequenced input: peripheral blood. The receptors come from a woman aged 40 to 49 who had recovered from COVID-19.

The chain recombines TRBV24-1 with TRBJ1-2, with D unclear. Germline V gives CDR1 KGHDR, CDR2 SFDVKD. This CDR3 has 11 amino acids. Trimming left V 7 bases short and J 4 bases short, with 6 bases between. As DNA, the CDR3 is TGTGCCACCAGCGGTGGCTATGGCTACACCTTC. It is translated as CATSGGYGYTF.

The chain combines TRBV6-5 with TRBJ1-2; tentatively, D is TRBD1 (5 bases). V lost 7 bases, J lost 1 base, and 13 bases lay in between. CDR1 and CDR2 (germline): MNHEY, SVGAGI. The CDR3 totals 14 residues. CDR3 DNA sequence: TGTGCCAGCAAAGACTCGGGGGGTAACTATGGCTACACCTTC. Translated: CASKDSGGNYGYTF.

This chain connects TRBV7-2 to TRBJ1-3; D perhaps matches TRBD1 (5 bases). The V gene's germline CDR1 is SGHTA and CDR2 FQGNSA. The CDR3 runs to 15 residues. Trimming stripped 5 bases from V and 0 bases from J, with 11 bases between. The CDR3 protein is CASSQTVSSGNTIYF. The CDR3 coding sequence is TGTGCCAGCAGCCAGACAGTCTCCTCTGGAAACACCATATATTTT.

V is TRBV19 and J is TRBJ1-5; D ambiguous. Germline CDR1 is LNHDA and CDR2 is SQIVND (reference sequence). The length of the CDR3 is 17 residues. The V end lost 0 bases, the J end lost 3 bases, and 15 bases lay between the germline ends. The CDR3 sequence is CASSIEFIFSLNQPQHF. CDR3 in DNA: TGTGCCAGTAGTATAGAATTTATATTCAGTCTCAATCAGCCCCAGCATTTT.

The chain uses TRBV27 and TRBJ2-4, with D possibly being TRBD2 (6 bases). The V gene's germline CDR1 is MNHEY and CDR2 SMNVEV (reference sequence). Trimming took off 5 bases at V and 0 bases at J, with 11 bases between the two ends. The CDR3 extends over 15 amino acids. The CDR3 loop is CASSPRELAKNIQYF. The DNA of the CDR3 is TGTGCCAGCAGTCCCCGGGAGCTAGCCAAAAACATTCAGTACTTC.

Concerning this clone: In the same sample, other DNA sequences code for this CDR3. The rearrangement uses TRBV2 and TRBJ2-7; 9 positions agree with TRBD1. This CDR3 contains 13 residues. With 6 bases clipped from V and 2 bases from J, the junction kept 2 bases outside the gene matches. Per the germline V gene, CDR1 is SNHLY and CDR2 is FYNNEI. The CDR3 region is CASSGQGTYEQYF. CDR3 coding DNA: TGTGCCAGCAGCGGACAGGGGACCTACGAGCAGTACTTC.

The V and J genes are TRBV24-1 and TRBJ2-1, with 9 positions matching TRBD2. This CDR3 contains 17 residues. Per germline, CDR1 KGHDR and CDR2 SFDVKD. The V and J ends lost 3 bases and 4 bases, in that order; junction bases with no gene match: 9. CDR3 in amino acids: CATSDASRGLAYNEQFF. DNA for the CDR3: TGTGCCACCAGTGATGCGAGTCGGGGACTAGCATACAATGAGCAGTTCTTC.

The V call is TRBV19, the J call TRBJ1-3; D unresolved. Germline V lookup: CDR1 LNHDA, CDR2 SQIVND (reference sequence). The CDR3 consists of 16 residues. V lost 6 bases and J 0 bases, leaving 15 bases between the germline ends. In DNA form, the CDR3 reads TGTGCCAGTAGACCTGCAGGCGCCAGCTCTGGAAACACCATATATTTT. Encoded protein: CASRPAGASSGNTIYF.

The rearrangement uses TRBV19 and TRBJ2-1, with 11 positions matching TRBD1. The germline V gene has CDR1 LNHDA and CDR2 SQIVND (reference sequence). V lost 7 bases and J lost 0; bases outside the gene matches: 14. The CDR3 length is 19 residues. The CDR3 here is CASTFGTGGALGSYNEQFF. The CDR3 nucleotides read TGTGCCAGTACTTTTGGGACAGGGGGTGCCCTCGGCTCCTACAATGAGCAGTTCTTC.

J is TRBJ2-5 and V is TRBV19; D might be TRBD2 (6 bases). The CDR3 sequence is 14 residues long. Germline assignment: CDR1 LNHDA and CDR2 SQIVND (reference sequence). With 3 bases removed from V and 5 bases from J, the gap between germline ends came to 13 bases. The chain's CDR3 is CASSIYGDSETQYF. The CDR3 DNA follows: TGTGCCAGTAGTATTTACGGGGACTCGGAGACCCAGTACTTC.

This clone was recorded only once. J is TRBJ2-1 and V is TRBV6-2 or TRBV6-3, with D possibly matching TRBD1 (6 bases). The V end lost 0 bases, the J end lost 9 bases, and 12 bases lay between the germline ends. This CDR3 spans 14 amino acids. Germline CDR1 MNHEY, CDR2 SVGEGT. This CDR3 reads CASSYSNRGTEQFF. The DNA of the CDR3 is TGTGCCAGCAGTTACTCGAATAGGGGGACTGAGCAGTTCTTC.

The V gene is TRBV7-9, the J gene TRBJ2-7, with TRBD1 as a possible D gene (6 bases). Trimming left V 5 bases short and J 6 bases short, with 14 bases between. The CDR3 runs to 13 residues. Germline values: CDR1 SEHNR, CDR2 FQNEAQ (reference sequence). The CDR3 nucleotides are TGTGCCAGCAGCCCGAGCAGGGGACCCGAGCAGTACTTC. Translating it yields CASSPSRGPEQYF. Variable domain in full (rest from reference TRBV7-9 and TRBJ2-7): DTGVSQNPRHKITKRGQNVTFRCDPISEHNRLYWYRQTLGQGPEFLTYFQNEAQLEKSRLLSDRFSAERPKGSFSTLEIQRTEQGDSAMYLCASSPSRGPEQYFGPGTRLTVT.

V usage is TRBV7-6 and J usage is TRBJ2-7; a weak D match, TRBD2 (7 bases). The V and J ends lost 3 bases and 4 bases respectively, with 13 bases between them. The length of the CDR3 is 14 residues. Germline CDR1 is SGHVS and CDR2 is FNYEAQ. The CDR3 DNA follows: TGTGCCAGCAGCTTCGCAGGGGAGGGTTACGAGCAGTACTTC. Translation gives CASSFAGEGYEQYF.

The V call is TRBV6-2 or TRBV6-3, the J call TRBJ2-7; TRBD1 matches at 8 bases. CDR3 length equals 15 residues. Germline V gene sequence: CDR1 MNHEY, CDR2 SVGEGT. The junction had 8 bases not matched to a gene; V was cut back by 7 bases and J by 0 bases. The CDR3 loop is CASTPSGTGSYEQYF. In DNA, the CDR3 is TGTGCCAGCACCCCGAGTGGGACAGGCTCCTACGAGCAGTACTTC.

The genes are TRBV7-9 and TRBJ2-1, with no clear D. Germline V gene sequence: CDR1 SEHNR, CDR2 FQNEAQ (reference sequence). V shed 5 bases and J shed 13 bases, with 12 bases lying between them. The CDR3 has 11 amino acids. CDR3 protein: CASSAGSLQFF. Written as DNA, the CDR3 is TGTGCCAGCAGCGCAGGATCGTTACAGTTCTTC.

This clone was observed once. This chain links TRBV6-6 with TRBJ1-6, with TRBD1 matching over 8 bases. Germline V gene lookup returns CDR1 MNHNY and CDR2 SVGAGI (reference sequence). The CDR3 length is 18 residues. V shed 5 bases, J shed 5 bases, and the junction held 14 bases outside the gene matches. Here the CDR3 DNA reads TGTGCCAGCAGTCCGATCTACAGGGGGTTAATCGATAATTCACCCCTCCACTTT. Encoded protein: CASSPIYRGLIDNSPLHF.

The chain carries TRBV6-5 and TRBJ2-7, with 7 bases lining up with TRBD1. CDR1 and CDR2 from the germline V gene are MNHEY and SVGAGI. This CDR3 is built from 14 residues. The J segment lost 3 bases and the V segment lost 1 base, leaving 3 bases of the junction unmatched. CDR3 coding DNA: TGTGCCAGCAGTTACTTGACAGGGTTCTACGAGCAGTACTTC. Translated: CASSYLTGFYEQYF.

The genes are TRBV6-5 and TRBJ2-1; TRBD2 aligns across 9 bases. Looked up from germline, CDR1 is MNHEY and CDR2 is SVGAGI. The CDR3 is 15 amino acids. V gave up 5 bases and J gave up 6 bases; unmatched junction bases: 8. The CDR3 loop reads CASSTGTSPGNEQFF. CDR3 nucleotides: TGTGCCAGCAGTACGGGGACTAGCCCTGGCAATGAGCAGTTCTTC.

The V call is TRBV9, the J call TRBJ1-4, with 7 bases identical to TRBD1. The length of the CDR3 is 14 residues. J lost 9 bases, V lost 0 bases, and 5 bases had no gene match. In germline, CDR1 is SGDLS, CDR2 YYNGEE. CDR3 in amino acids: CASSVGGTEQKLFF. CDR3 sequence (DNA): TGTGCCAGCAGCGTAGGTGGGACAGAGCAAAAACTGTTTTTT.

This clone has just one count. The chain recombines TRBV4-2 with TRBJ1-3; D is possibly TRBD1 (5 bases). Per germline, CDR1 LGHNA and CDR2 YNFKEQ. The CDR3 loop spans 16 amino acids. Trimming cost V 0 bases and J 2 bases, with 11 bases left between them. CDR3 DNA sequence: TGTGCCAGCAGCCAAGATTTAGGGGCTACTGGAAACACCATATATTTT. Translated, it gives CASSQDLGATGNTIYF.

The chain employs TRBV11-2 and TRBJ2-3; TRBD2 matches 10 bases. The CDR3 is made up of 16 amino acids. Per germline, CDR1 SGHAT and CDR2 FQNNGV. Losses at the gene ends were 3 bases for V and 5 bases for J; bases not matched to a gene: 8. CDR3 amino acids: CASSFSQAGGLDTQYF. DNA of the CDR3: TGTGCCAGCAGCTTCTCCCAAGCGGGGGGGCTAGATACGCAGTATTTT.

The genes are TRBV5-5 and TRBJ2-6; D possibly corresponds to TRBD1 (5 bases). Germline V gene sequence: CDR1 SGHKS, CDR2 YYEKEE (reference sequence). V was clipped by 4 bases and J by 3 bases, with 14 bases between them. CDR3 length: 16 residues. This chain's CDR3 is CASSLIQGSGANVLTF. The DNA of the CDR3 is TGTGCCAGCAGCCTTATCCAGGGTAGTGGGGCCAACGTCCTGACTTTC.

The chain joins TRBV7-2 to TRBJ2-5; 11 bases align to TRBD2. V dropped 3 bases and J dropped 1; count of bases not matched to a gene: 4. Germline values: CDR1 SGHTA, CDR2 FQGNSA. CDR3 length equals 16 residues. DNA of the CDR3: TGTGCCAGCAGCTTCCGGACTAGCGGGTTCCAAGAGACCCAGTACTTC. This translates into CASSFRTSGFQETQYF.

The rearrangement uses TRBV5-1 and TRBJ2-3; weak D call: TRBD1 (6 bases). CDR1 and CDR2 (germline): SGHRS, YFSETQ. V lost 4 bases and J 2 bases, leaving 11 bases between the germline ends. The CDR3 is made up of 14 amino acids. The CDR3 protein is CASSPDSATDTQYF. The CDR3 region has the DNA TGCGCCAGCAGCCCGGACAGCGCCACAGATACGCAGTATTTT.

This chain uses TRBV4-3 with TRBJ2-7; D might be TRBD1 (6 bases). The CDR3 is 14 residues long. The ends were cut back, 1 base at V and 0 bases at J, with 7 bases in the middle. Looked up from germline, CDR1 is LGHNA and CDR2 is YSLEER. This CDR3 is CASSQGTVSYEQYF. The CDR3 nucleotides read TGCGCCAGCAGCCAAGGGACAGTCTCCTACGAGCAGTACTTC.

The chain is built from TRBV10-3 and TRBJ1-2; maybe TRBD1 (6 bases). CDR3 size: 11 residues. V dropped 10 bases and J dropped 1 base, with 7 bases sitting between them. The germline V gene encodes CDR1 ENHRY and CDR2 SYGVKD. The CDR3 reads CATGDNYGYTF. The DNA for the CDR3 is TGTGCCACAGGGGATAACTATGGCTACACCTTC.

The chain links TRBV20-1 to TRBJ1-2; 7 nucleotides line up with TRBD1. Looked up from germline, CDR1 is DFQATT and CDR2 is SNEGSKA (reference sequence). The trim removed 6 bases at V and 5 bases at J, leaving 3 bases unmatched. The CDR3 extends over 11 amino acids. CDR3 in DNA: TGCAGTGCCTCGGGACAGTATGGCTACACCTTC. Encoded protein: CSASGQYGYTF.

This chain connects TRBV5-6 to TRBJ2-7, with a possible D match to TRBD2 (7 bases). Trimming stripped 4 bases from V and 1 base from J, with 15 bases between. Looked up from germline, CDR1 is SGHDT and CDR2 is YYEEEE. CDR3 length: 15 residues. CDR3 in DNA: TGTGCCAGCAGCCGGAAACAGGGAGGGTCCTACGAGCAGTACTTC. It yields the protein CASSRKQGGSYEQYF.

J is TRBJ1-1 and V is TRBV29-1; D is unclear. The CDR3 has 12 amino acids. V was shortened by 7 bases and J by 1 base, with 10 bases between the two germline ends. From germline, CDR1 is SQVTM and CDR2 ANQGSEA. This CDR3 reads CSGSGRNTEAFF. The CDR3, as DNA: TGCAGCGGGTCTGGTAGGAACACTGAAGCTTTCTTT.

This clone was observed a handful of times. The gene calls are TRBV5-1 and TRBJ2-1, with 9 bases that match TRBD1. After removal of 2 bases from V and 6 bases from J, the junction contained 3 bases not matched to a gene. Germline values: CDR1 SGHRS, CDR2 YFSETQ. The CDR3 sequence is 14 residues long. This CDR3 reads CASSFRTGANEQFF. Here the CDR3 DNA reads TGCGCCAGCAGCTTCCGGACAGGGGCCAATGAGCAGTTCTTC.

The rearrangement uses TRBV28 and TRBJ2-7; 8 bases are shared with TRBD1. The V segment lost 6 bases and the J segment 2 bases; nucleotides outside the gene matches: 9. Germline CDR1 reads MDHEN; CDR2 reads SYDVKM. This CDR3 comprises 15 residues. In DNA form, the CDR3 reads TGTGCCAGCAGCTCCCGGGACAGGTTACCCTACGAGCAGTACTTC. Translation: CASSSRDRLPYEQYF.